This T cell receptor (beta chain) derives from a study of cytomegalovirus exposure and HLA in healthy donors. Whole-study context: Among the roughly 430 genotyped donors, 65% to 85% were placed in the Caucasian-associated ancestry cluster. General study findings and limits: Analysis performed later showed TCR beta chains linked to HLA being more clonally expanded than equally common others.

This clone was picked up a small number of times. The antigen is not known. Between the trimmed V and J ends, which lost 1 base and 7 bases, there was a span of 8 bases. This CDR3 spans 13 amino acids. Germline lookup yields CDR1 SGHNT and CDR2 YENEEA. The study ran its PCR with 60 Vbeta and 13 Jbeta primers. Repertoires were generated with immunoSEQ multiplex PCR, while TCRdb's copy carries only in-frame clones and drops some. The repertoire has some 110,000 clones, about two thirds of them found once; the top ten carry around 4.8%. This clonotype originated in a man in his fifties or sixties in good health and CMV-seropositive. The rearrangement links TRBV11-3 to TRBJ2-1; maybe TRBD1 (6 bases). The sequencing input was PBMCs. DNA of the CDR3: TGTGCCAGCAGCTTAGGGGGGACAAATGAGCAGTTCTTC. This gives the protein CASSLGGTNEQFF.